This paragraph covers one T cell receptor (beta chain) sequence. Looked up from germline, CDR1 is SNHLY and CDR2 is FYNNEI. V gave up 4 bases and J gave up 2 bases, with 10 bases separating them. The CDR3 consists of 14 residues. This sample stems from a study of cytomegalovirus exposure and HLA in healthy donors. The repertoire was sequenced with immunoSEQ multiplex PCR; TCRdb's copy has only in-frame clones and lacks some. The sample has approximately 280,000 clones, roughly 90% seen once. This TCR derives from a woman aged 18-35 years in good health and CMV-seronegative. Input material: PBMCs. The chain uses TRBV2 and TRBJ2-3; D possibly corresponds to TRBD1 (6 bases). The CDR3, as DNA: TGTGCCAGCAGTGCCGACAGGTACACAGATACGCAGTATTTT. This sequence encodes CASSADRYTDTQYF.